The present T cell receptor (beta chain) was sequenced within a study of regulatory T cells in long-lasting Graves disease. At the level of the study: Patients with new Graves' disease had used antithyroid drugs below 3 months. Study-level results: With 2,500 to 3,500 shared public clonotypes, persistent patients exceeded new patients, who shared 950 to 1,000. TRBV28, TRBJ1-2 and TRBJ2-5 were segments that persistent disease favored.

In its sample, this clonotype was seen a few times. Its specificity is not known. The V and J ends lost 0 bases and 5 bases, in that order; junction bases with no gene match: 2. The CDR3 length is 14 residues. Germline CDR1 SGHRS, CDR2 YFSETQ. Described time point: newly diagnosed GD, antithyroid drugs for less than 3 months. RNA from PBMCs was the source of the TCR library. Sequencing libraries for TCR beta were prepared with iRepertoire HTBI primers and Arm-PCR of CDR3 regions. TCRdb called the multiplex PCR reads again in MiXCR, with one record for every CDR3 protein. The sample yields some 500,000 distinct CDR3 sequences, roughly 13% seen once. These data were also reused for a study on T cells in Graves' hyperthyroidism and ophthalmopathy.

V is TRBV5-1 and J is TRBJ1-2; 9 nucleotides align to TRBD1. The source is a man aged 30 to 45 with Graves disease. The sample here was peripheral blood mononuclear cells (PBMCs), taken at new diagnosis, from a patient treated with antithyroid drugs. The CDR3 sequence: CASSLGDRDYGYTF. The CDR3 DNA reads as TGCGCCAGCAGCTTGGGGGACAGGGATTATGGCTACACCTTC.